This T cell receptor (beta chain) is drawn from a study of Graves' ophthalmopathy and Graves' hyperthyroidism. Overall study context: The stable label applied to hyperthyroidism with no ophthalmopathy within 18 months of follow-up.

Study-level points and caveats: Detected in blood as well were most expanded thyroid clonotypes with frequency above 0.001. Sensitivity reached 70.59% and specificity around 76% when the model predicted ophthalmopathy progression.

Diagnosis was based on clinical symptoms, serum thyroxine, TRAb, thyroid ultrasound and orbital computed tomography. As to this clonotype: The antigen is undetermined.

Germline assignment: CDR1 GTSNPN and CDR2 SVGIG (reference sequence). The CDR3 extends over 12 amino acids. The V gene lost 3 bases and the J gene lost 5 bases, with 7 bases spanning the gap. Amplification targeted the TCR beta CDR3 regions, with RNA transcripts as the source material. HTBI primers primed a first-round RT-PCR, and a second-round multiplex PCR followed. TCRdb reprocessed the multiplex PCR reads with MiXCR, giving one entry per CDR3 protein. The sample carries over a million distinct CDR3 sequences, less than 45% recorded once. Sequenced material: peripheral blood or thyroid tissue (not recorded which). This receptor was obtained from an adult man with Graves' hyperthyroidism. The rearrangement links TRBV30 to TRBJ2-2, with D uncertain. The DNA of the CDR3 is TGTGCCTGGAGGATCCCTACCGGGGAGCTGTTTTTT. It specifies CAWRIPTGELFF.